This T cell receptor beta chain was identified during a study of T cells after yellow fever vaccination. Study-level background: Each low-cell-number fraction was prepared by means of SMART-Seq v4 Ultra Low Input. Study observations and caveats: At under 97% for CD4 and over 80% for CD8, most primary-vaccination clones showed up again after the booster.

This clonotype appeared a few times. Its antigen is as yet unknown. In germline, CDR1 is LGHNA, CDR2 YNFKEQ. This CDR3 region has 18 residues. V gave up 0 bases and J gave up 8 bases, with 20 bases separating them. TCRdb passed the 5' RACE reads through MiXCR, listing each CDR3 protein once. The table includes approximately 300,000 distinct CDR3 sequences, around 7.3% detected once. This chain connects TRBV4-2 to TRBJ1-6, with a possible D match to TRBD1 (6 bases). This TCR was recovered from a man younger than 35 who received the YFV17D yellow fever vaccine. The specimen comprised PBMCs, sampled around 45 days after the first yellow fever vaccination. DNA of the CDR3: TGTGCCAGCAGCCAAGAAGAGGGAACAGGGACTGGATATTCACCCCTCCACTTT. This codes for CASSQEEGTGTGYSPLHF.